This TCR beta chain was retrieved from a study of blood T cell repertoires in COVID-19. Authors' data handling: Amplification with reference gene primers provided the estimates of nucleated cell counts. Clones were sequenced by immunoSEQ multiplex PCR, and TCRdb holds only the in-frame ones, with some missing. D and trimming come from the DNA, and the V and J calls and clone size come from that table. The sample holds a few hundred thousand clones, around 89% seen once. In germline, CDR1 is SGHNT, CDR2 YYREEE (reference sequence). J lost 3 bases, V lost 4 bases, and 17 bases had no gene match. The CDR3 spans 18 residues. Participants came from 20 to 25 US areas, aged roughly 18 to 95 years.

This sequence originates from a man aged 40-49 years who had recovered from COVID-19. The chain has TRBV5-4 and TRBJ1-1; 8 positions match TRBD1. The sample comprised PBMCs or T cells enriched from blood (not recorded which). CDR3 residues: CASSHDTQGAKSDTEAFF. CDR3 DNA: TGTGCCAGCAGCCACGATACCCAGGGGGCGAAATCGGACACTGAAGCTTTCTTT.